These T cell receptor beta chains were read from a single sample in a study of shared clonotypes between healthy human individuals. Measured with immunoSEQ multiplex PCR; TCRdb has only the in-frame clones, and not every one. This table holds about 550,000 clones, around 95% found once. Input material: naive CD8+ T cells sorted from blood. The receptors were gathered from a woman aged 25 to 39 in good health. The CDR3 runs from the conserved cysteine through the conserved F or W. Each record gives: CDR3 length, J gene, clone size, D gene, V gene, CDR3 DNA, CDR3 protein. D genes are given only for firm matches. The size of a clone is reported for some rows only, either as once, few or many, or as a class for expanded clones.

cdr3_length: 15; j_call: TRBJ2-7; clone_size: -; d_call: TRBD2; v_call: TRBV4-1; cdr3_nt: TGCGCCAGCAGGCCTAGCGGGAGGGGACAGGACGAGCAGTACTTC; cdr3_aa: CASRPSGRGQDEQYF
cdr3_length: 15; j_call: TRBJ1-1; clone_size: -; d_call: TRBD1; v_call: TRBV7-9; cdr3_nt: TGTGCCAGCAGCCCAGGACAGGCGCCGAACACTGAAGCTTTCTTT; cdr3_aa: CASSPGQAPNTEAFF
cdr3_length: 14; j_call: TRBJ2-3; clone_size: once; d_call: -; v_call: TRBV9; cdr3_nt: TGTGCCAGCAGCGTAGAATCAGCCACAGATACGCAGTATTTT; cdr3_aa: CASSVESATDTQYF
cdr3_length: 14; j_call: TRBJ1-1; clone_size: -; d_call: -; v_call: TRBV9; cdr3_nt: TGTGCCAGCAGCGCGTATACACCGAACACTGAAGCTTTCTTT; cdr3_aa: CASSAYTPNTEAFF
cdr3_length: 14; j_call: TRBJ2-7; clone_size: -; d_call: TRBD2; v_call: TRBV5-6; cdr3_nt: TGTGCCAGCAGCTTGCTAGCGGGAGCCTACGAGCAGTACTTC; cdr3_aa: CASSLLAGAYEQYF
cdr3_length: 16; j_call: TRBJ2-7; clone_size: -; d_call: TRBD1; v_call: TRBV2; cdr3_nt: TGTGCCAGCAGGGGACAGGGGGGAACCGGATTATACGAGCAGTACTTC; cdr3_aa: CASRGQGGTGLYEQYF
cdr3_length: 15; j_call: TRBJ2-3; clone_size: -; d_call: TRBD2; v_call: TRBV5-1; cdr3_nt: TGCGCCAGCAGGCCGGGACTAGGTCACCCAGATACGCAGTATTTT; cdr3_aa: CASRPGLGHPDTQYF
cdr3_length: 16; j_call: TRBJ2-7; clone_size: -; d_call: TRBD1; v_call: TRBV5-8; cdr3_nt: TGTGCCAGCAGCATTGGGGACAGCCTTATTACCTACGAGCAGTACTTC; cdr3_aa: CASSIGDSLITYEQYF
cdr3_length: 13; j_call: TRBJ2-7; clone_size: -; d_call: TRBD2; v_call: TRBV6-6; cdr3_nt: TGTGCCAGCACAGGTAGCGGGAATGGGGAGCAGTACTTC; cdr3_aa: CASTGSGNGEQYF
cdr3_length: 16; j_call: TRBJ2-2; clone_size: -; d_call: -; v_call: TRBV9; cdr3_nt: TGTGCCAGCAGCGTAGCGGCGGGACAGAACACCGGGGAGCTGTTTTTT; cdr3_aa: CASSVAAGQNTGELFF
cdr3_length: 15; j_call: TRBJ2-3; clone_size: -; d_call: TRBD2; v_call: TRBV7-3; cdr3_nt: TGTGCCAGCAGCTTTTTAGCGGGAGCTACAGATACGCAGTATTTT; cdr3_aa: CASSFLAGATDTQYF
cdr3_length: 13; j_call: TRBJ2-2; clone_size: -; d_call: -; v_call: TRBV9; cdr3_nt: TGTGCCAGCCTGGAAGCGAACACCGGGGAGCTGTTTTTT; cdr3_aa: CASLEANTGELFF
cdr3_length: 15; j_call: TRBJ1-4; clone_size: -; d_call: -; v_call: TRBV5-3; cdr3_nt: TGTGCCAGAAGCGGAACCAGGGGTTGGGGTGAAAAACTGTTTTTT; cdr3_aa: CARSGTRGWGEKLFF
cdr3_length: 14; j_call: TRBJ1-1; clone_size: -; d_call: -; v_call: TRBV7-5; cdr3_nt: TGTGTCAGAAGCGAATGGACAGTACACACTGAAGCTTTCTTT; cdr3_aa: CVRSEWTVHTEAFF
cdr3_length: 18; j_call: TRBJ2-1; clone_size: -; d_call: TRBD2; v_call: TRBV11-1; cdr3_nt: TGTGCCAGCAGCGCGATCCTAGCGGGAGGTCCAAAATACAATGAGCAGTTCTTC; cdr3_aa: CASSAILAGGPKYNEQFF
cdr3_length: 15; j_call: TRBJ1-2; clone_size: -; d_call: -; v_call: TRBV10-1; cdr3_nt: TGCGCCAGCAGTGCGACTAGGAGCCTTAACTATGGCTACACCTTC; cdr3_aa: CASSATRSLNYGYTF
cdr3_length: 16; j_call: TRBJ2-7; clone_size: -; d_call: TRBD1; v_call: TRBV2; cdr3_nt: TGTGCCAGCAGTGATTTGGGACAGGGAATTGTCCACGAGCAGTACTTC; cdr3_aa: CASSDLGQGIVHEQYF
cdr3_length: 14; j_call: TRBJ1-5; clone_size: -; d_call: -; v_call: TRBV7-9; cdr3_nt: TGTGCCAGCAGCTTGACAGGAGCCAATCAGCCCCAGCATTTT; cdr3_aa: CASSLTGANQPQHF
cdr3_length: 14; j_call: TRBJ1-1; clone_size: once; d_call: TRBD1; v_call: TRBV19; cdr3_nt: TGTGCCAGTAGGGACAGGGTAGCGAACACTGAAGCTTTCTTT; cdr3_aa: CASRDRVANTEAFF
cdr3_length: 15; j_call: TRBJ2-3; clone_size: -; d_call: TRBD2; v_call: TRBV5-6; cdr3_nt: TGTGCCAGCAGCGTAGCGGGAGTAGTCGCAGATACGCAGTATTTT; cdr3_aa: CASSVAGVVADTQYF
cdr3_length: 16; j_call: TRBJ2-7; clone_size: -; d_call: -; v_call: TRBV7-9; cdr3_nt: TGTGCCAGCAGCCCCCAGGGGGCGGGAGGGGGATACGAGCAGTACTTC; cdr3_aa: CASSPQGAGGGYEQYF
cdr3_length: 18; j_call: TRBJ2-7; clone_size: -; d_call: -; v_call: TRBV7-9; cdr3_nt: TGTGCCAGCAGCTTTCGCCGGGTAGGACGGGGGACCTCCTACGAGCAGTACTTC; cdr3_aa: CASSFRRVGRGTSYEQYF